The 3 T cell receptor beta chains presented below share a single source sample, sequenced in a study of T cells expressing NK-cell markers. Following a re-call of the 5' RACE reads, TCRdb has one entry per CDR3 protein and lacks DNA. The table lists about 430,000 distinct CDR3 sequences. The sequencing input was blood T cells: a sorted CD56 or NKG2C T cell subset, CD4+ or CD8+ T cells, or bulk PBMC T cells (not recorded which). The receptors here all came from a woman aged 50 to 60 in good health.

The chain has TRBV6-5 and TRBJ1-1; TCRdb indicates TRBD1, and absent DNA this call remains unverified. This CDR3 has 11 amino acids. Looked up from germline, CDR1 is MNHEY and CDR2 is SVGAGI. The chain's CDR3 is CASSFNRAAFF.

Here the CDR3 reads CASSERGVDYGYTF. The chain couples TRBV6-1 to TRBJ1-2; without DNA, the TCRdb call of TRBD1 cannot be checked. Germline loops: CDR1 MNHNS, CDR2 SASEGT. This CDR3 is built from 14 residues.

The rearrangement uses TRBV3-1 and TRBJ2-1; TCRdb names TRBD2, which stays unverified in the absence of DNA. The CDR3 totals 17 residues. Germline-derived CDR1 and CDR2 are LGHDT and YNNKEL (reference sequence). CDR3: CASSLQLAGVKYNEQFF.